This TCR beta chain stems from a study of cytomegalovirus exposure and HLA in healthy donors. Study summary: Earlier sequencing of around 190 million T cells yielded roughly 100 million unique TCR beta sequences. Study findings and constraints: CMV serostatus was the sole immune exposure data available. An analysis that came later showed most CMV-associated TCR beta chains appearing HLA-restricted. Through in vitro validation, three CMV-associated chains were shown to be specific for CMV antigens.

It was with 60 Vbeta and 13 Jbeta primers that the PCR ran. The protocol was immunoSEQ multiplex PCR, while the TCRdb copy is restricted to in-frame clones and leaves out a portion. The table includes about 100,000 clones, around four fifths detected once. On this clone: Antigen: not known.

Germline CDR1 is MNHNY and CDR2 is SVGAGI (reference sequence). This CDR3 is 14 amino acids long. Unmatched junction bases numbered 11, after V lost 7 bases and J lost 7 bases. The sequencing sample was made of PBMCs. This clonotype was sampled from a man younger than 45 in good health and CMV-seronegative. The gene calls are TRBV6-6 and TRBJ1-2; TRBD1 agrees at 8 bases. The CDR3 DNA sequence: TGTGCCAGCACCACAGGGGGGTTGGGGTGTGGCTACACCTTC. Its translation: CASTTGGLGCGYTF.